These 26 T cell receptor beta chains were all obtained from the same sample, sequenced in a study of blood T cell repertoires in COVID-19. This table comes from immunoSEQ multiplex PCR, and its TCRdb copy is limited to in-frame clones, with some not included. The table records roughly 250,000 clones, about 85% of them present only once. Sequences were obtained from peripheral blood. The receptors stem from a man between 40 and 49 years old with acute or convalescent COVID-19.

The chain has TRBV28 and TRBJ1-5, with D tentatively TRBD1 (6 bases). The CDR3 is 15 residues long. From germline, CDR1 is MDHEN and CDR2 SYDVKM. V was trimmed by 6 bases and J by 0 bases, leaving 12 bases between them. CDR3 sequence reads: CASSPTGSSNQPQHF. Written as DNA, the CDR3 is TGTGCCAGCAGCCCCACAGGGAGTAGCAATCAGCCCCAGCATTTT.

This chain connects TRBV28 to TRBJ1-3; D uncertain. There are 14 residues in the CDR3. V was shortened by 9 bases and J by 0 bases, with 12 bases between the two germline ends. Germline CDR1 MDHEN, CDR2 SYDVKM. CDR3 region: CASSVLNSGNTIYF. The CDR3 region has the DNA TGTGCCAGTTCGGTCTTAAACTCTGGAAACACCATATATTTT.

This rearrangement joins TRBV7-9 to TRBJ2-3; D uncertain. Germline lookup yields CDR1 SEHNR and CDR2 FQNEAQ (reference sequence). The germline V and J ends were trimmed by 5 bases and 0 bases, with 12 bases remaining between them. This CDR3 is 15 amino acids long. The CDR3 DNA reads TGTGCCAGCAGCCCACTCGATACTAGCACAGATACGCAGTATTTT. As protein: CASSPLDTSTDTQYF.

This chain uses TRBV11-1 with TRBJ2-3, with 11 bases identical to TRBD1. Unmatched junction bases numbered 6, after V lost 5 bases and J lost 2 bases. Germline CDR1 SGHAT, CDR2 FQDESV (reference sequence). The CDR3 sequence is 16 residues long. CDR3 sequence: CASSARDRGYTDTQYF. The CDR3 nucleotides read TGTGCCAGCAGCGCCCGGGACAGGGGGTACACAGATACGCAGTATTTT.

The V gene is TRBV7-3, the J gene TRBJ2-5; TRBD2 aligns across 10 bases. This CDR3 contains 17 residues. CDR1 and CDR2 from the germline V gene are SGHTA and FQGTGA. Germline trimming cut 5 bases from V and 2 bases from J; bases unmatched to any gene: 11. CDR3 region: CASSPGEGSGGQETQYF. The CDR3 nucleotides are TGTGCCAGCAGCCCCGGGGAGGGTAGCGGGGGGCAAGAGACCCAGTACTTC.

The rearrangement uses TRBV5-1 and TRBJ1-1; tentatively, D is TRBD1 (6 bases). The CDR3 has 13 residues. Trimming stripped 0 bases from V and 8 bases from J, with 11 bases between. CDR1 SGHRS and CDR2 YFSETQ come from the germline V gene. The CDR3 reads CASSLDGGGEAFF. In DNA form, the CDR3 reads TGCGCCAGCAGCTTGGACGGGGGGGGCGAAGCTTTCTTT.

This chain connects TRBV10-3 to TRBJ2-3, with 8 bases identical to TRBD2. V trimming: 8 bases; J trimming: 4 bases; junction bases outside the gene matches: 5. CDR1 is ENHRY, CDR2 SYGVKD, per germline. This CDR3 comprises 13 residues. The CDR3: CAIEGTRADTQYF. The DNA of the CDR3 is TGTGCCATCGAAGGGACTAGGGCAGATACGCAGTATTTT.

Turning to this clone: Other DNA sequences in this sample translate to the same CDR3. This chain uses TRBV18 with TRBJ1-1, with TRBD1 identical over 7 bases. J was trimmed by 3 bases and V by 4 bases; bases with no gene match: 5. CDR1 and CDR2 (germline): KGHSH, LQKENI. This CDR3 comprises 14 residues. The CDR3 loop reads CASSLLDRDTEAFF. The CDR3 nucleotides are TGTGCCAGCTCACTACTAGACAGGGACACTGAAGCTTTCTTT.

CDR3 protein: CASSPEGARGNQPQHF. The CDR3 DNA follows: TGTGCCAGCTCACCCGAGGGGGCTAGGGGCAATCAGCCCCAGCATTTT. The chain has TRBV18 and TRBJ1-5; TRBD1 aligns across 7 bases. This CDR3 is 16 amino acids long. Germline V gene lookup returns CDR1 KGHSH and CDR2 LQKENI. After removal of 3 bases from V and 2 bases from J, the junction contained 7 bases not matched to a gene.

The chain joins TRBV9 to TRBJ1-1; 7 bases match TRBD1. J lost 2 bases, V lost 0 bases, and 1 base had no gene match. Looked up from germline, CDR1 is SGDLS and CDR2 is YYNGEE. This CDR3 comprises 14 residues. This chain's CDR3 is CASSVGQGNTEAFF. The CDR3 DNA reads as TGTGCCAGCAGCGTAGGACAGGGAAACACTGAAGCTTTCTTT. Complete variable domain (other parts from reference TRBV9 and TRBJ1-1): DSGVTQTPKHLITATGQRVTLRCSPRSGDLSVYWYQQSLDQGLQFLIQYYNGEERAKGNILERFSAQQFPDLHSELNLSSLELGDSALYFCASSVGQGNTEAFFGQGTRLTVV.

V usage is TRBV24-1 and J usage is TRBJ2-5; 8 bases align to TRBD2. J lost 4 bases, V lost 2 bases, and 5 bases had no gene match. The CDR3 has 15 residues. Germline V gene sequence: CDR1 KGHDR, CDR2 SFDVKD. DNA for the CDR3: TGTGCCACCAGTGATTATAAAGCGGGGGTAGAGACCCAGTACTTC. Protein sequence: CATSDYKAGVETQYF.

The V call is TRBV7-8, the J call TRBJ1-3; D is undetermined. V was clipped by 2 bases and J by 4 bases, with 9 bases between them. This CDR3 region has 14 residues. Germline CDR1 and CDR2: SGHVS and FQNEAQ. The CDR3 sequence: CASSLSDSGNTIYF. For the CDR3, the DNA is TGTGCCAGCAGCTTATCGGACTCGGGAAACACCATATATTTT.

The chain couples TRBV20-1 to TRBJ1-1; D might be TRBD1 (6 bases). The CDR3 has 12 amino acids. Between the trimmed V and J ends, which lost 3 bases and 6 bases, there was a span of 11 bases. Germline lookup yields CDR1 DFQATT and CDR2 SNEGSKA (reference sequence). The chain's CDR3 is CSASPTGAEAFF. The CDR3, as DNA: TGCAGTGCTAGTCCGACAGGAGCTGAAGCTTTCTTT.

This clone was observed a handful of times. CDR3 loop: CASSYNSDGYTF. CDR3 nucleotide sequence: TGTGCCAGCAGTTATAATTCGGATGGCTACACCTTC. The chain joins TRBV6-6 to TRBJ1-2; D is unclear. CDR3 size: 12 residues. CDR1 and CDR2 (germline): MNHNY, SVGAGI (reference sequence). V shed 3 bases and J shed 6 bases, with 8 bases lying between them.

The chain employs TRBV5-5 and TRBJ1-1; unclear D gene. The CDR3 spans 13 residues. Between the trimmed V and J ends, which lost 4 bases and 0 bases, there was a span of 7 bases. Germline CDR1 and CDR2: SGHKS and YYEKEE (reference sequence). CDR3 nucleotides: TGTGCCAGCAGCGGTAGCATGAACACTGAAGCTTTCTTT. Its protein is CASSGSMNTEAFF.

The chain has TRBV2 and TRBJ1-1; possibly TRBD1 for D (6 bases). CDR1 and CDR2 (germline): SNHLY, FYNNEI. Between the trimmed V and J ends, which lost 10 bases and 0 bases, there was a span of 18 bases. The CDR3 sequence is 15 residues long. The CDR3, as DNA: TGTGCCACAAGACAGGACTTCCTTTTGAACACTGAAGCTTTCTTT. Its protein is CATRQDFLLNTEAFF.

The CDR3 loop is CASSLGTDQETQYF. The CDR3 nucleotides are TGTGCCAGCAGCCTAGGGACAGATCAAGAGACCCAGTACTTC. V usage is TRBV5-4 and J usage is TRBJ2-5; TRBD1 matches at 7 bases. The V segment lost 4 bases and the J segment 2 bases; nucleotides outside the gene matches: 5. CDR3 length: 14 residues. The germline V gene encodes CDR1 SGHNT and CDR2 YYREEE (reference sequence).

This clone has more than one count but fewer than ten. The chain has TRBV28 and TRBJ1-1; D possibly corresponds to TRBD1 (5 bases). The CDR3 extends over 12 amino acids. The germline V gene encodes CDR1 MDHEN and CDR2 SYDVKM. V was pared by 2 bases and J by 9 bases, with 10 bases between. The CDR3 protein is CASSLRGTQAFF. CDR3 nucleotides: TGTGCCAGCAGTTTACGGGGGACTCAAGCTTTCTTT. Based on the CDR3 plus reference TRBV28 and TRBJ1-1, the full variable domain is DVKVTQSSRYLVKRTGEKVFLECVQDMDHENMFWYRQDPGLGLRLIYFSYDVKMKEKGDIPEGYSVSREKKERFSLILESASTNQTSMYLCASSLRGTQAFFGQGTRLTVV.

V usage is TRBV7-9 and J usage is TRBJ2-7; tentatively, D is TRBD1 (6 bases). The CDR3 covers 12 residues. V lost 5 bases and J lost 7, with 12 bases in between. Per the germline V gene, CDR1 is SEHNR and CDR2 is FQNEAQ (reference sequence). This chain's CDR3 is CASSVQGWEQYF. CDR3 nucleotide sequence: TGTGCCAGCAGCGTACAGGGCTGGGAGCAGTACTTC.

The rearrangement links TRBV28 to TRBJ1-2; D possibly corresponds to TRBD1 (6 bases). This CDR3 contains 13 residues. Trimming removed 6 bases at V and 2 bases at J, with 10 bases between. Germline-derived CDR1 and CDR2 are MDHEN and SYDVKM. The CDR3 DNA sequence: TGTGCCAGCAGGGACAGCCTCAACTATGGCTACACCTTC. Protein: CASRDSLNYGYTF.

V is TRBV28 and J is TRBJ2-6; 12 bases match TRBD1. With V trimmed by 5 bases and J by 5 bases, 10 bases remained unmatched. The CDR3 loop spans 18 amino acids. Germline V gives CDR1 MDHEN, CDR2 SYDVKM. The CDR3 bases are TGTGCCAGCAGTCTACCGGGACAGGGGGCCTGGAGGGCCAACGTCCTGACTTTC. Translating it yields CASSLPGQGAWRANVLTF.

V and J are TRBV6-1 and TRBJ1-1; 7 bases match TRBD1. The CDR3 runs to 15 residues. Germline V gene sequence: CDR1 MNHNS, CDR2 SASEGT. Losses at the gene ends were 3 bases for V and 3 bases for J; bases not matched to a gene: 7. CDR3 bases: TGTGCCAGCAGTGACAGGGGGAAGGAGGACACTGAAGCTTTCTTT. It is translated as CASSDRGKEDTEAFF.

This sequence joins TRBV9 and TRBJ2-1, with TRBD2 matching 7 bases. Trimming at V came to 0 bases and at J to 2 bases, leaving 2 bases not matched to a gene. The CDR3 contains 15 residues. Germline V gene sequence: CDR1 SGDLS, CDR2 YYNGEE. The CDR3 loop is CASSVALAAYNEQFF. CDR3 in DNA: TGTGCCAGCAGCGTAGCCCTAGCGGCCTACAATGAGCAGTTCTTC.

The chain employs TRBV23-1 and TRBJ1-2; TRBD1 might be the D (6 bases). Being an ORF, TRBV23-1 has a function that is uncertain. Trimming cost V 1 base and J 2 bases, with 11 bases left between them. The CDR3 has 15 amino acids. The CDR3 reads CASSQLVQGNYGYTF. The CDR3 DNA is TGCGCCAGCAGTCAATTGGTTCAGGGGAACTATGGCTACACCTTC.

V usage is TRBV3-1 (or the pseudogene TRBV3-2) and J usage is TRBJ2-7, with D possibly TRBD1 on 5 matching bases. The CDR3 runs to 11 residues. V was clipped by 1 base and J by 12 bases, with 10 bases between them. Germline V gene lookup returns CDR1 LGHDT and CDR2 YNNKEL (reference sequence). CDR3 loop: CASSQGQGAYF. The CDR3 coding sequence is TGTGCCAGCAGCCAAGGGCAGGGTGCGTACTTC.

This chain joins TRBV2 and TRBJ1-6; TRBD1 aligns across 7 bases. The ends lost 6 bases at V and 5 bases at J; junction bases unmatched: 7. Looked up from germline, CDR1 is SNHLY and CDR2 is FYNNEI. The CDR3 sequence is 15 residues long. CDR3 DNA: TGTGCCAGCAGCCTTGGACAGGCAAATAATTCACCCCTCCACTTT. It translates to CASSLGQANNSPLHF. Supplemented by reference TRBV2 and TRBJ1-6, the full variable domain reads EPEVTQTPSHQVTQMGQEVILRCVPISNHLYFYWYRQILGQKVEFLVSFYNNEISEKSEIFDDQFSVERPDGSNFTLKIRSTKLEDSAMYFCASSLGQANNSPLHFGNGTRLTVT.